This T cell receptor beta chain derives from a study of STAT5B mutations in CD4+ large granular lymphocyte leukemia. The study's findings and limits: Higher CD4+ than CD8+ T-LGLL clonality might reflect small sample size. Patient CD4-sorted repertoires stayed more clonal than healthy ones after leukemic-clone removal.

Libraries were prepared by immunoSEQ multiplex PCR; TCRdb keeps only in-frame clonotypes and omits some of them. The sample has about 46,000 clones, 65% to 85% seen once. This clone was picked up one time. Its antigen is unknown. The TCR sequence derives from a human donor in good health. The sample taken for sequencing was CD4+ T cells from blood buffy coats.

The DNA of the CDR3 is TGTGCCAGCAGCAAAGGGACAGGGTTTGAAAAGACCCAGTACTTC. Translation: CASSKGTGFEKTQYF. The chain recombines TRBV7-2 with TRBJ2-5; 9 bases line up with TRBD1. Trimming at V came to 5 bases and at J to 6 bases, leaving 10 bases not matched to a gene. Germline assignment: CDR1 SGHTA and CDR2 FQGNSA. The CDR3 is 15 residues long.